This T cell receptor (beta chain) comes out of a study of a mutant IDH1 vaccine in newly diagnosed glioma. The table came from immunoSEQ multiplex PCR; TCRdb's copy has only in-frame clones and leaves some out. The table records around 67,000 clones, 80% to 90% of them present only once. Germline V CDR1 and CDR2: ENHRY, SYGVKD. The trim removed 0 bases at V and 5 bases at J, leaving 8 bases unmatched. This CDR3 has 16 residues. Described time point: baseline, week 1 (first vaccination visit). Treatment specified: pre-vaccination baseline after standard-of-care therapy. The sequence was collected from a woman between 18 and 29 years old with glioma. Some clones in this sample may be carry-over from other donors' samples. The source material was peripheral blood mononuclear cells (PBMCs), sampled from a glioma patient treated with radiotherapy, temozolomide or both. The V gene is TRBV10-3, the J gene TRBJ2-5, with 8 positions matching TRBD1. Written as DNA, the CDR3 is TGTGCCATCAGTGAGTCTAGGGGACAGGTCCTTGAGACCCAGTACTTC. This translates into CAISESRGQVLETQYF.